This TCR beta chain appears in the sequencing data of a study of OX40 agonist ivuxolimab in advanced cancers. Study background: Ivuxolimab, an agonist antibody against OX40 (CD134), was given to patients. Patients received intravenous ivuxolimab every 2 weeks at 0.01 to 10 mg/kg. Study-wide results and limits: Also present in some nonresponders was a low level of normalized T-cell clonal expansion.

TCRdb's copy holds only in-frame clones and misses some; the assay was immunoSEQ multiplex PCR. The sample lists roughly 48,000 clones; roughly 90% were seen once. Germline V CDR1 and CDR2: GTSNPN, SVGIG (reference sequence). This CDR3 contains 14 residues. V dropped 0 bases and J dropped 9 bases, with 15 bases sitting between them. Remarks on this clone: Its target is unknown.

This rearrangement joins TRBV30 to TRBJ2-1; D is perhaps TRBD1 (6 bases). This specimen consisted of CD4+ or CD8+ T cells sorted from blood, obtained in a trial of the OX40 agonist ivuxolimab. The source of this sequence is an adult with an advanced solid tumor such as melanoma, head and neck, liver or kidney cancer. CDR3: CAWSVLSRGFEQFF. In nucleotides, the CDR3 is TGTGCCTGGAGTGTACTAAGTAGGGGGTTTGAGCAGTTCTTC.